A selection of T cell receptor beta chains follows, all from one sample in a study of control samples from healthy donors and cancer patients. Here immunoSEQ multiplex PCR was the method, and the copy in TCRdb shows in-frame clones only, minus some. The sample holds about 130,000 clones, 85% to 95% seen once. The specimen was PBMCs. The receptors come from a man in his fifties with head and neck cancer. Each CDR3 is given with its conserved first and last residue. The D gene is left open where the match is weak. Rows give clone size only sometimes, using once, few, many, or a class for an expanded clone.

V	length	D	size	J	DNA	CDR3
TRBV7-9	14	TRBD1	.	TRBJ1-6	TGTGCCAGCAGCCCCGGACAGGGAGGATCACCCCTCCACTTT	CASSPGQGGSPLHF
TRBV30	15	TRBD2	.	TRBJ2-2	TGTGCCGGGGTTCGGGAGGGGGGGCCCACCGGGGAGCTGTTTTTT	CAGVREGGPTGELFF
TRBV7-9	14	TRBD1	.	TRBJ1-2	TGTGCCAGCAGCTCCGACGGGACAGGTTATGGCTACACCTTC	CASSSDGTGYGYTF
TRBV18	14	TRBD1	.	TRBJ2-5	TGTGCCAGCGCGGCGGACAGGGGGCAAGAGACCCAGTACTTC	CASAADRGQETQYF
TRBV18	15	TRBD1	.	TRBJ1-2	TGTGCCAGCTCACCGGGGACAGGGAATAACTATGGCTACACCTTC	CASSPGTGNNYGYTF
TRBV3-1/TRBV3-2	14	.	.	TRBJ2-7	TGTGCCAGCAGCCCGGACATGTGGGGGTACGAGCAGTACTTC	CASSPDMWGYEQYF
TRBV5-4	16	TRBD2	.	TRBJ2-5	TGTGCCAGCAGCTTGGCACGCAGCGGGGGACAAGAGACCCAGTACTTC	CASSLARSGGQETQYF
TRBV21-1	15	.	.	TRBJ2-7	TGTGCCATCCATCAAGAGGGGACAGGGTGCTACGAGCAGTACTTC	CAIHQEGTGCYEQYF
TRBV3-1/TRBV3-2	16	.	.	TRBJ1-6	TGTGCCAGCAGCCAAGAAGGGACCGACCTAAATTCACCCCTCCACTTT	CASSQEGTDLNSPLHF
TRBV7-9	17	TRBD2	once	TRBJ2-3	TGTGCCAGCAGCTTCCCGACTAGCGGGTCTAGCACAGATACGCAGTATTTT	CASSFPTSGSSTDTQYF
TRBV6-5	14	TRBD1	.	TRBJ1-1	TGTGCCAGCAGTTACTCTCAGGGACAGGGCGGAGCTTTCTTT	CASSYSQGQGGAFF
TRBV7-2	15	.	.	TRBJ2-3	TGTGCCAGCAGCTTATCGGGGGGCCCCACAGATACGCAGTATTTT	CASSLSGGPTDTQYF
TRBV11-2	15	TRBD1	.	TRBJ1-1	TGTGCCAGCAGCCCCATTCAGGGGGCGAACACTGAAGCTTTCTTT	CASSPIQGANTEAFF
TRBV4-1	14	TRBD2	.	TRBJ2-7	TGCGCCAGCAGCCAGATAGCGGGAGACTACGAGCAGTACTTC	CASSQIAGDYEQYF
TRBV19	16	.	.	TRBJ2-1	TGTGCCAGTGCCGGTAAACAGGTGAACTCCTACAATGAGCAGTTCTTC	CASAGKQVNSYNEQFF
TRBV6-2/TRBV6-3	14	.	.	TRBJ1-3	TGTGCCAGCAGTATGAGGGGAAGTGGAAACACCATATATTTT	CASSMRGSGNTIYF
TRBV27	16	TRBD1	once	TRBJ1-1	TGTGCCAGCAGTTCGGGACAGGGGGCGGGGAACACTGAAGCTTTCTTT	CASSSGQGAGNTEAFF
TRBV6-2/TRBV6-3	13	.	.	TRBJ1-1	TGTGCCAGCAGCCGACAGGTTGACACTGAAGCTTTCTTT	CASSRQVDTEAFF
TRBV5-1	16	TRBD2	.	TRBJ2-1	TGCGCCAGCAGCTTGGTGGGCGGGCTAGCGGGGGGTGAGCAGTTCTTC	CASSLVGGLAGGEQFF
TRBV6-5	14	.	once	TRBJ2-1	TGTGCCAGCCCCTTTTGGAGTCGAGCGAATGAGCAGTTCTTC	CASPFWSRANEQFF
TRBV24-1	21	.	.	TRBJ2-1	TGTGCCACCAGTGATTTTGGGGACAGATTTGGTGGGGGGAGCTCCTACAATGAGCAGTTCTTC	CATSDFGDRFGGGSSYNEQFF
TRBV16	13	TRBD1	.	TRBJ1-2	TGTGCCAGCAGCCTTGGGACAGCCTATGGCTACACCTTC	CASSLGTAYGYTF
TRBV6-2/TRBV6-3	14	TRBD2	.	TRBJ2-3	TGTGCCAGCACCCCGGGGGGGACAAGAGATACGCAGTATTTT	CASTPGGTRDTQYF
TRBV11-1	15	.	once	TRBJ2-3	TGTGCCAGCAGCTTAGTTGGGGGGCCAGCAGATACGCAGTATTTT	CASSLVGGPADTQYF
TRBV7-2	15	.	.	TRBJ1-3	TGTGCCAGCAGCTCGTTTAGGACAGCTGGAAACACCATATATTTT	CASSSFRTAGNTIYF
TRBV7-9	15	.	.	TRBJ2-3	TGTGCCAGCAGCGATGCAGGGCTTAACACAGATACGCAGTATTTT	CASSDAGLNTDTQYF
TRBV5-8	15	.	.	TRBJ1-2	TGTGCCAGCAGCTTGGAACCCAGATCTAACTATGGCTACACCTTC	CASSLEPRSNYGYTF
TRBV7-2	14	.	.	TRBJ2-7	TGTGCCAGCAGCTTAACAGGGAGGGCACTCGAGCAGTACTTC	CASSLTGRALEQYF
TRBV6-1	16	.	.	TRBJ1-1	TGTGCCAGCAGTGAATTTGGGCACCCAACGAACACTGAAGCTTTCTTT	CASSEFGHPTNTEAFF
TRBV4-1	14	.	.	TRBJ2-5	TGCGCCAGCAGCCAGCGCGACCAGCAAGAGACCCAGTACTTC	CASSQRDQQETQYF
TRBV7-2	15	TRBD2	.	TRBJ2-3	TGTGCCAGCAGAACGCTAGCGGGGGGGCCTGATACGCAGTATTTT	CASRTLAGGPDTQYF
TRBV7-2	16	.	.	TRBJ2-1	TGTGCCAGCAGCTGGTTTAGGGGGAGCTCCTACAATGAGCAGTTCTTC	CASSWFRGSSYNEQFF
TRBV6-5	13	TRBD1	.	TRBJ1-5	TGTGCCAGCAGACAGGGGATAAATCAGCCCCAGCATTTT	CASRQGINQPQHF
TRBV7-2	16	.	.	TRBJ1-2	TGTGCCAGCAGCCCGGGACTTAGTGGAAGATATTATGGCTACACCTTC	CASSPGLSGRYYGYTF
TRBV5-1	16	.	once	TRBJ1-2	TGCGCCAGCAGCTTGGGTAACTTCGGACAGTTCTATGGCTACACCTTC	CASSLGNFGQFYGYTF
TRBV7-9	15	.	.	TRBJ2-6	TGTGCCAGCAGCTTAGCAAGTACTGGGGCCAACGTCCTGACTTTC	CASSLASTGANVLTF
TRBV27	15	TRBD2	.	TRBJ2-7	TGTGCCAGCAGTTTGTCAGCGGGGGCTTCCTACGAGCAGTACTTC	CASSLSAGASYEQYF
TRBV6-2/TRBV6-3	13	TRBD1	.	TRBJ1-2	TGTGCCAGCAGCCGGACAGGAGAGTATGGCTACACCTTC	CASSRTGEYGYTF
TRBV12-3/TRBV12-4	13	.	.	TRBJ1-5	TGTGCCAGCAGTTCCAGGGGTAAGCAGCCCCAGCATTTT	CASSSRGKQPQHF
TRBV3-1/TRBV3-2	14	.	.	TRBJ2-7	TGTGCCAGCAGCCACGGGGGGGACAGCTACGAGCAGTACTTC	CASSHGGDSYEQYF
TRBV24-1	14	.	.	TRBJ1-1	TGTGCCACCAGTGACCACGGGGCGAACACTGAAGCTTTCTTT	CATSDHGANTEAFF
TRBV7-2	14	.	.	TRBJ1-3	TGTGCCAGCAGCAAAGGGGGGGCTGGAAACACCATATATTTT	CASSKGGAGNTIYF
TRBV9	17	TRBD1	.	TRBJ1-4	TGTGCCAGCAGCCCTCCGGTGAGGACAGGGGGCGATGAAAAACTGTTTTTT	CASSPPVRTGGDEKLFF
TRBV24-1	11	.	.	TRBJ2-2	TGTGCCACCAGGGGGGTTGGGGAGCTGTTTTTT	CATRGVGELFF
TRBV6-1	12	TRBD1	once	TRBJ1-1	TGTGCCACCCAGGGGGCGAGAACTGAAGCTTTCTTT	CATQGARTEAFF
TRBV18	15	.	.	TRBJ1-4	TGTGCCAGCTCACCAACTCGAACAGTAAATGAAAAACTGTTTTTT	CASSPTRTVNEKLFF